This TCR beta chain was captured by sequencing in a study of early T cells in non-severe SARS-CoV-2 infection. Turning to the study itself: Bulk RNA from unsorted whole blood was sequenced; chains were unpaired.

V gave up 7 bases and J gave up 1 base, with 9 bases separating them. The CDR3 is 12 residues long. The V gene's germline CDR1 is SQVTM and CDR2 ANQGSEA. TCRdb recomputed calls from the 5' RACE reads with MiXCR, one row per CDR3 protein. The sample includes tens of thousands of distinct CDR3 sequences, over 9.5% of them seen just once. Study conclusions and caveats: Clonotype matching in VDJdb favored anti-spike CD8 responses and did not capture private and CD4 specificities.

In the case of this clonotype: Antigen unknown.

The chain recombines TRBV29-1 with TRBJ2-3, with D possibly matching TRBD1 (5 bases). The clonotype originates from an adult who was a healthcare worker with PCR-confirmed SARS-CoV-2 infection or an uninfected control (not recorded which). Material: whole blood. As DNA, the CDR3 is TGCAGCGCGGCACAGGGCACAGATACGCAGTATTTT. The encoded protein is CSAAQGTDTQYF.